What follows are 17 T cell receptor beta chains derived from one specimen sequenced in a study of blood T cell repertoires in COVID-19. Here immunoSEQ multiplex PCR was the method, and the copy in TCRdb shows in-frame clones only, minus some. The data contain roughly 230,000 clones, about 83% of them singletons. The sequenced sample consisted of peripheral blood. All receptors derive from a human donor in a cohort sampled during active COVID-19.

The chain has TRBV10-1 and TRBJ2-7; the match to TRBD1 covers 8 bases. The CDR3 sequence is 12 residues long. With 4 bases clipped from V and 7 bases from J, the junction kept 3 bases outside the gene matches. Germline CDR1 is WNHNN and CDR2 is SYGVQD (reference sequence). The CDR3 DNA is TGCGCCAGCAGTGGGACAGGGAGAGAGCAGTACTTC. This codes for CASSGTGREQYF.

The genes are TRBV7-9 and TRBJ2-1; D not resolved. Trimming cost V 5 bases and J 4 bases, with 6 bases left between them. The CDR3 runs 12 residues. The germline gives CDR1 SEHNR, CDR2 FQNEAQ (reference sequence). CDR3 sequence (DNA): TGTGCCAGCAGCACCACTTACAATGAGCAGTTCTTC. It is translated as CASSTTYNEQFF.

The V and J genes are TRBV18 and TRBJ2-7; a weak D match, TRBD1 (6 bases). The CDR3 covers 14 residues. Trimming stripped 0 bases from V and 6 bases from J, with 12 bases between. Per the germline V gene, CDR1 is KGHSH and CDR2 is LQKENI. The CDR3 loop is CASSPPTRGSEQYF. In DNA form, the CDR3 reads TGTGCCAGCTCACCACCGACCAGGGGATCCGAGCAGTACTTC.

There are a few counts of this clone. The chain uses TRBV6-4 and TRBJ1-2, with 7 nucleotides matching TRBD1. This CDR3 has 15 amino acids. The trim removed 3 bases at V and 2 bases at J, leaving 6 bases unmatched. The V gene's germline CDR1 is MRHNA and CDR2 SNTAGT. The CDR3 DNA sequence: TGTGCCAGCAGTGATCCGACCAGGGGGAACTATGGCTACACCTTC. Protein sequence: CASSDPTRGNYGYTF.

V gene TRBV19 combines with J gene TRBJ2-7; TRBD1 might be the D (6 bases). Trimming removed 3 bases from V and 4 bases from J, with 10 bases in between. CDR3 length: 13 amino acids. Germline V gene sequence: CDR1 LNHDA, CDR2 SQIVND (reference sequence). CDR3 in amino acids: CASSMGAKYEQYF. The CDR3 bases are TGTGCCAGTAGTATGGGGGCAAAATACGAGCAGTACTTC.

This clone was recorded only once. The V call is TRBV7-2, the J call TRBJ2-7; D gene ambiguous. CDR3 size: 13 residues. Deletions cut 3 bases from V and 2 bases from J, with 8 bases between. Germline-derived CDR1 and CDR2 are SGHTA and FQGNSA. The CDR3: CASSLRLAYEQYF. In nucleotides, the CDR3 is TGTGCCAGCAGCTTGCGCCTTGCCTACGAGCAGTACTTC.

The CDR3 DNA sequence: TGTGCCAGCAGCTTAACCGGGGACAGCTATAATTCACCCCTCCACTTT. Its translation is CASSLTGDSYNSPLHF. The chain has TRBV7-3 and TRBJ1-6, with TRBD1 matching 7 bases. Germline-derived CDR1 and CDR2 are SGHTA and FQGTGA. There are 16 residues in the CDR3. V lost 0 bases, J lost 3 bases, and 2 bases stayed unmatched.

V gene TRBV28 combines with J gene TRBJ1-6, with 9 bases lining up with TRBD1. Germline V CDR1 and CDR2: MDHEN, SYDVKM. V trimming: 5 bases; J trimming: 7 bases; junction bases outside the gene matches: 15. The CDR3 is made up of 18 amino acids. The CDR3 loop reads CASSAYVLGTGQNSPLHF. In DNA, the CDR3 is TGTGCCAGCAGTGCCTACGTACTCGGGACAGGGCAAAATTCACCCCTCCACTTT.

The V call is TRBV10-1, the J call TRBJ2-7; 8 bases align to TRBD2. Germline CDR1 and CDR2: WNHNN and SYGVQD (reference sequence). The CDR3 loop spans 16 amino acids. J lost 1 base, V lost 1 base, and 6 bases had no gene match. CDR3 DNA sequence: TGCGCCAGCAGTGAGTATGAAAGCGGGGGTTCCTACGAGCAGTACTTC. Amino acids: CASSEYESGGSYEQYF.

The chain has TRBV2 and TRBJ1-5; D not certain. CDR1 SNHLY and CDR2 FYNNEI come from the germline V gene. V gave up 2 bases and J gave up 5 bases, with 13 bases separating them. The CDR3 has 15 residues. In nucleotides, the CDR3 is TGTGCCAGCAGTGAAATCCGAGACACCCATCAGCCCCAGCATTTT. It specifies CASSEIRDTHQPQHF.

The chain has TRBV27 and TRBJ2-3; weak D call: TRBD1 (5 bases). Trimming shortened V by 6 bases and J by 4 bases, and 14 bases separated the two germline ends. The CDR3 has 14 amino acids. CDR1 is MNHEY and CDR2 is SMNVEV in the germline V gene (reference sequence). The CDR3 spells CASSRRQIADTQYF. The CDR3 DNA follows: TGTGCCAGCAGCCGCAGACAGATAGCAGATACGCAGTATTTT.

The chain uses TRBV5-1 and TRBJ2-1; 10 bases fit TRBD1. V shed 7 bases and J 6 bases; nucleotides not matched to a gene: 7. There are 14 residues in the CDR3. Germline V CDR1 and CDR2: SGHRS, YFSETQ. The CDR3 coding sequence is TGCGCCAGCGAGCCGGGACAGGGGTCCAATGAGCAGTTCTTC. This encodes CASEPGQGSNEQFF. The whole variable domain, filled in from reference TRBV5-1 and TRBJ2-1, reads KAGVTQTPRYLIKTRGQQVTLSCSPISGHRSVSWYQQTPGQGLQFLFEYFSETQRNKGNFPGRFSGRQFSNSRSEMNVSTLELGDSALYLCASEPGQGSNEQFFGPGTRLTVL.

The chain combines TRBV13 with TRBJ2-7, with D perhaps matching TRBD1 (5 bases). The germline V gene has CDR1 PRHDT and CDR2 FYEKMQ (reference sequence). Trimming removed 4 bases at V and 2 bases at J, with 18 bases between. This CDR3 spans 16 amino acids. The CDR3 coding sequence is TGTGCCAGCAGCTCCAGATTTCAACAGGACCCCTACGAGCAGTACTTC. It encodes CASSSRFQQDPYEQYF.

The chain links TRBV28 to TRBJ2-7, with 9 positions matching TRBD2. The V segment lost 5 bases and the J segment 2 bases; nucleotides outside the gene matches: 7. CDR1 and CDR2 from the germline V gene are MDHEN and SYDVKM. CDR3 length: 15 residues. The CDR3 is CASSGGRGTPYEQYF. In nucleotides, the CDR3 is TGTGCCAGCAGTGGCGGGAGGGGGACCCCCTACGAGCAGTACTTC.

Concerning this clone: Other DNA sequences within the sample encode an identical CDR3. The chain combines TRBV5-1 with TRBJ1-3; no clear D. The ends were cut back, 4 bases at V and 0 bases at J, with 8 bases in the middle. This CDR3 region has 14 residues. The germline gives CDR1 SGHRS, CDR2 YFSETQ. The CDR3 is CASSPSGSGNTIYF. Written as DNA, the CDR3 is TGCGCCAGCAGCCCGTCGGGCTCTGGAAACACCATATATTTT.

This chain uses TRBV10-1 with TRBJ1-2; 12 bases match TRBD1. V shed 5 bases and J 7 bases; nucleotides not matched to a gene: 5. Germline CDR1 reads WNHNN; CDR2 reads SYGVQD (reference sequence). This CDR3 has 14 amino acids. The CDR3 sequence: CASSTGQGAGGYTF. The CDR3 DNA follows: TGCGCCAGCAGTACGGGACAGGGGGCCGGTGGCTACACCTTC.

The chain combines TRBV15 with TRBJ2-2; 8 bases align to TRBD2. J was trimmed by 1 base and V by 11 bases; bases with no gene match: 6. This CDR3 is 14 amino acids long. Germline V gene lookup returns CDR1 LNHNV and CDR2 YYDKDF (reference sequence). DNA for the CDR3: TGTGCCTCCTCAGCGGGAGTGAACACCGGGGAGCTGTTTTTT. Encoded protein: CASSAGVNTGELFF.